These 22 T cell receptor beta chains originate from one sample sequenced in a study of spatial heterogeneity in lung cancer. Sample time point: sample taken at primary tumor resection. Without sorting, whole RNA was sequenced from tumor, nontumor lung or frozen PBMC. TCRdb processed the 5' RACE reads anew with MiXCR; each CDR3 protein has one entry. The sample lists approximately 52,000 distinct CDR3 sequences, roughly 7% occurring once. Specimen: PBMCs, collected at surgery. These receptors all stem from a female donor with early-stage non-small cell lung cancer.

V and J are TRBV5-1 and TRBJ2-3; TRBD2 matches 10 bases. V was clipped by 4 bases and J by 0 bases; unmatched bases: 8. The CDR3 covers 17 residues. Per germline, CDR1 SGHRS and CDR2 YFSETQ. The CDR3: CASSPLGSGGSTDTQYF. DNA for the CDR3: TGCGCCAGCAGCCCTTTGGGTAGCGGGGGGAGCACAGATACGCAGTATTTT.

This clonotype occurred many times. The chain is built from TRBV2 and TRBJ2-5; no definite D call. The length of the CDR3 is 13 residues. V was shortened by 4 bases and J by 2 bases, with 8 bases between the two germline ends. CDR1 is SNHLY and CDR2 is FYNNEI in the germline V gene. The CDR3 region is CASSGNYQETQYF. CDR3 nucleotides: TGTGCCAGCAGTGGCAATTATCAAGAGACCCAGTACTTC.

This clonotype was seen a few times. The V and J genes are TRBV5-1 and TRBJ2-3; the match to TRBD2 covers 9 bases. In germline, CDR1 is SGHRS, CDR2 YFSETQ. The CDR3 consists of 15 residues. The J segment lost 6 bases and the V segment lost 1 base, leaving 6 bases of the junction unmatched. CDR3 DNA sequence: TGCGCCAGCAGCTTGACCACCCTAGCGGGGGATACGCAGTATTTT. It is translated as CASSLTTLAGDTQYF.

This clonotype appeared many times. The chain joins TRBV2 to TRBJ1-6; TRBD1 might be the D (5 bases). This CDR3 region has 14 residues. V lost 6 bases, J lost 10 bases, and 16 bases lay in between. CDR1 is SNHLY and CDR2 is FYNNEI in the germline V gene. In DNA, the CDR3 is TGTGCCAGCAGGAGCAGGGTAATCGGGTCACCCCTCCACTTT. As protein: CASRSRVIGSPLHF.

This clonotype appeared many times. The CDR3 DNA reads as TGTGCCAGCAGCTTCGGACAGCTCACAGATACGCAGTATTTT. Protein: CASSFGQLTDTQYF. The chain carries TRBV7-9 and TRBJ2-3; D possibly corresponds to TRBD1 (6 bases). The CDR3 length is 14 residues. Trimming removed 3 bases from V and 2 bases from J, with 9 bases in between. From germline, CDR1 is SEHNR and CDR2 FQNEAQ (reference sequence).

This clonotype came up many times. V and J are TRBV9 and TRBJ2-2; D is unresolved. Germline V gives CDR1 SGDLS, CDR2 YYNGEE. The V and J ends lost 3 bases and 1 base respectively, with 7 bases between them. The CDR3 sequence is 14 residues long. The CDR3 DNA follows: TGTGCCAGCAGCGCGAGCCTGAACACCGGGGAGCTGTTTTTT. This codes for CASSASLNTGELFF.

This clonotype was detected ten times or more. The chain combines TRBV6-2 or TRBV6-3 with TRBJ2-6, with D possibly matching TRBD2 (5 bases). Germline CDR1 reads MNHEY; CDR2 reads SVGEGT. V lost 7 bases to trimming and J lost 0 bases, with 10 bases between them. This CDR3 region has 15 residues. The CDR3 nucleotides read TGTGCCAGCAACGACGGAGGCTCTGGGGCCAACGTCCTGACTTTC. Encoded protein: CASNDGGSGANVLTF.

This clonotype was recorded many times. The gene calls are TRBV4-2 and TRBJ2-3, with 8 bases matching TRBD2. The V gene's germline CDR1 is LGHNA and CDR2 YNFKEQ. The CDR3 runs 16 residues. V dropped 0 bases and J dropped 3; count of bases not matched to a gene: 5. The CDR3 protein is CASSQEGGGITDTQYF. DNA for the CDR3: TGTGCCAGCAGCCAAGAGGGCGGGGGGATTACAGATACGCAGTATTTT.

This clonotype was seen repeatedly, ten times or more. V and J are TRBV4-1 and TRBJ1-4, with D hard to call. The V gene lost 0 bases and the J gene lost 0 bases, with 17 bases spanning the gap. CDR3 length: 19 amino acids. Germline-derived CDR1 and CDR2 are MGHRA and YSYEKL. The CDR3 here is CASSQESLGVLATNEKLFF. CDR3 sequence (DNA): TGCGCCAGCAGCCAAGAGTCTCTCGGGGTACTTGCAACTAATGAAAAACTGTTTTTT.

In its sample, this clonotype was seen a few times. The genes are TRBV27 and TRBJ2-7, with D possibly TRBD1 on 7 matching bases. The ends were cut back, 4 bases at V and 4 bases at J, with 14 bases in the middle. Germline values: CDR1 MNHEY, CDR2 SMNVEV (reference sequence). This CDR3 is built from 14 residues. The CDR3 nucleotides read TGTGCCAGCAGTTCCTTGACAGGGAGGTACGAGCAGTACTTC. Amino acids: CASSSLTGRYEQYF.

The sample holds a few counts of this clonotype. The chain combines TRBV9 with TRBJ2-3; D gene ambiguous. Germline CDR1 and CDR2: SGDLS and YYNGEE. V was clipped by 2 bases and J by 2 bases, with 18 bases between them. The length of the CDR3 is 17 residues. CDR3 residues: CASSVFASSAVTDTQYF. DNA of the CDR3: TGTGCCAGCAGCGTTTTTGCCTCCTCGGCCGTCACAGATACGCAGTATTTT.

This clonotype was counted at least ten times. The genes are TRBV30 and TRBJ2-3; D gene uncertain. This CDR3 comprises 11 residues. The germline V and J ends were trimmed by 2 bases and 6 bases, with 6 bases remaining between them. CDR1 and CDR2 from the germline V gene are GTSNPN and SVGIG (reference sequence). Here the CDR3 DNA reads TGTGCCTGGAGTAAAGTGGATACGCAGTATTTT. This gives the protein CAWSKVDTQYF.

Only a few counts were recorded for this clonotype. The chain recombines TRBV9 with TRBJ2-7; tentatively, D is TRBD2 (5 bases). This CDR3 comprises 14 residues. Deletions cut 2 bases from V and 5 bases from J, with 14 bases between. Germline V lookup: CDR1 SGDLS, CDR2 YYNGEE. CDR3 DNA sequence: TGTGCCAGCAGCGTGGACTTCCAGCCCCACGAGCAGTACTTC. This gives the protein CASSVDFQPHEQYF.

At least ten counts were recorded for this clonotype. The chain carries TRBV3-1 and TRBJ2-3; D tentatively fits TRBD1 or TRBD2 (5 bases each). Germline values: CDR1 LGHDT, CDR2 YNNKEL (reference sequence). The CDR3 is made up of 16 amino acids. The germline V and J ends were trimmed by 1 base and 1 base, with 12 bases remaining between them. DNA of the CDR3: TGTGCCAGCAGCCAAGGAGCAGGGAGTGGCACAGATACGCAGTATTTT. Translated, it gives CASSQGAGSGTDTQYF.

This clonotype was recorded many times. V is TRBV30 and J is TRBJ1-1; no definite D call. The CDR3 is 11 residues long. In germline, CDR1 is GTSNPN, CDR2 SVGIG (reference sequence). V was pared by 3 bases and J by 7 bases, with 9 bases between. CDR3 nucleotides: TGTGCCTGGAGACTAGGAGTTGAAGCTTTCTTT. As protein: CAWRLGVEAFF.

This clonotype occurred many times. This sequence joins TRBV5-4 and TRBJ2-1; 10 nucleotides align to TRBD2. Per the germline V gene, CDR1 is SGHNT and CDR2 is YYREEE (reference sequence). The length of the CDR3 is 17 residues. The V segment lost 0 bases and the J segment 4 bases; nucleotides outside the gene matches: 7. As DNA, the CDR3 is TGTGCCAGCAGCTTGGCACTAGCGGGGACCCTATACAATGAGCAGTTCTTC. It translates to CASSLALAGTLYNEQFF.

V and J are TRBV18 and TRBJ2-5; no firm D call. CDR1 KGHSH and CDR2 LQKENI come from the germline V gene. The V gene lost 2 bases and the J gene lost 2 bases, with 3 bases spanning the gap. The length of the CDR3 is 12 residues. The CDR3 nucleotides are TGTGCCAGCTCACCATTGCAAGAGACCCAGTACTTC. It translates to CASSPLQETQYF.

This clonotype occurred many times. CDR3 in DNA: TGTGCCAGCAGCCCTTTCCTGGGGGCAGGGGATACGCAGTATTTT. This sequence encodes CASSPFLGAGDTQYF. This sequence joins TRBV2 and TRBJ2-3; a weak D match, TRBD1 (6 bases). Trimming stripped 6 bases from V and 6 bases from J, with 19 bases between. Germline loops: CDR1 SNHLY, CDR2 FYNNEI. The CDR3 covers 15 residues.

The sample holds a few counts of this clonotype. CDR3 nucleotides: TGTGCCAGCAGCTTGGCAAGGAGTATAGCCAAAAACATTCAGTACTTC. Protein: CASSLARSIAKNIQYF. The chain joins TRBV7-8 to TRBJ2-4; D uncertain. The CDR3 has 16 residues. Trimming cost V 3 bases and J 0 bases, with 12 bases left between them. Germline loops: CDR1 SGHVS, CDR2 FQNEAQ.

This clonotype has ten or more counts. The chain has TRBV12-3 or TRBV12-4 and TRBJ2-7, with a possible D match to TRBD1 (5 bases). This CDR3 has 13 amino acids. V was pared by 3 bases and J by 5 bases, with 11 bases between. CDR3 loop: CASSLVTVDEQYF. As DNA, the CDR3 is TGTGCCAGCAGTTTGGTGACAGTGGACGAGCAGTACTTC.

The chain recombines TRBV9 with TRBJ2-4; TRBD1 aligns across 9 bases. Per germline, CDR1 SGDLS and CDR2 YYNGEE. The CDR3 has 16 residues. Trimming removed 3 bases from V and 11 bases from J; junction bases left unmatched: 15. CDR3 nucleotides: TGTGCCAGCAGCGCCGGACAGGGGTTTGGAAGGGTCCTTCAGTACTTC. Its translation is CASSAGQGFGRVLQYF.

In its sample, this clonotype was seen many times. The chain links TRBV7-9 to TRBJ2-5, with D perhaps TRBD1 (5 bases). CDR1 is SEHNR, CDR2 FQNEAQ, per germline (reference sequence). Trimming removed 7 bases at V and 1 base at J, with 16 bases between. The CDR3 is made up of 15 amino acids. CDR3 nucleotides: TGTGCCAGCAAAGGGCAGGGTGGAGTCCAAGAGACCCAGTACTTC. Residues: CASKGQGGVQETQYF. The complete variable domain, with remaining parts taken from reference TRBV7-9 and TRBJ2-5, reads DTGVSQNPRHKITKRGQNVTFRCDPISEHNRLYWYRQTLGQGPEFLTYFQNEAQLEKSRLLSDRFSAERPKGSFSTLEIQRTEQGDSAMYLCASKGQGGVQETQYFGPGTRLLVL.